The next 12 T cell receptor beta chains were all read from a single sample in a study of blood T cells in healthy people across ages. It was with a sample-barcoded 5' primer and a J-beta primer mix that a second PCR of roughly 7 to 12 cycles was run. TCRdb processed the 5' RACE reads anew with MiXCR; each CDR3 protein has one entry. The sample shows about 1.7 million distinct CDR3 sequences, approximately 28% of them seen only once. The sample comprised blood. Receptors originate from a woman between 25 and 40 years old in good health.

There are a few counts of this clonotype. Written as DNA, the CDR3 is TGCAGTGCTCTGTCCCCCTTCCCGGGGTACCAAGAGACCCAGTACTTC. It specifies CSALSPFPGYQETQYF. The chain is built from TRBV20-1 and TRBJ2-5, with D tentatively TRBD2 (5 bases). The germline CDR1 and CDR2 sequences are DFQATT and SNEGSKA (reference sequence). Trimming cost V 5 bases and J 0 bases, with 19 bases left between them. The CDR3 runs to 16 residues.

This chain joins TRBV12-5 and TRBJ1-1; possibly TRBD1 for D (5 bases). CDR1 LGHNT and CDR2 FRNRAP come from the germline V gene. There are 15 residues in the CDR3. V was cut by 2 bases and J by 0 bases, with 10 bases left in between. The CDR3 region has the DNA TGTGCTAGTGGTTTGCTGGGACTCATGAACACTGAAGCTTTCTTT. Translated: CASGLLGLMNTEAFF.

Many counts were recorded for this clonotype. Sequence at one end of the junction differs from germline and may be a read error. The J gene is TRBJ2-7, the V gene TRBV7-2; perhaps D is TRBD1 or TRBD2 (5 bases each). This CDR3 contains 14 residues. Germline assignment: CDR1 SGHTA and CDR2 FQGNSA. The chain's CDR3 is CASSSSGTDYEQYF. DNA for the CDR3: TGCGCCAGCAGCTCATCCGGGACGGATTACGAGCAGTACTTC.

This clonotype was counted between two and nine times. J is TRBJ2-1 and V is TRBV20-1; possible D gene TRBD2, 6 bases. CDR1 is DFQATT and CDR2 is SNEGSKA in the germline V gene (reference sequence). The length of the CDR3 is 14 residues. Between the trimmed V and J ends, which lost 1 base and 13 bases, there was a span of 20 bases. This chain's CDR3 is CSARVPNGGAFQFF. DNA of the CDR3: TGCAGTGCTAGAGTCCCGAATGGCGGGGCCTTTCAGTTCTTC.

There are a few counts of this clonotype. V usage is TRBV6-6 and J usage is TRBJ1-2; D is unclear. Trimming removed 10 bases from V and 2 bases from J, with 14 bases in between. The CDR3 length is 13 residues. CDR1 MNHNY and CDR2 SVGAGI come from the germline V gene (reference sequence). The CDR3: CATAHRSNYGYTF. CDR3 DNA: TGTGCCACCGCCCACCGGTCAAACTATGGCTACACCTTC.

J is TRBJ2-1 and V is TRBV5-1; tentatively, D is TRBD2 (6 bases). Trimming left V 5 bases short and J 0 bases short, with 15 bases between. The V gene's germline CDR1 is SGHRS and CDR2 YFSETQ. The CDR3 runs to 16 residues. The CDR3 protein is CASRSLASSSYNEQFF. CDR3 DNA: TGCGCCAGCAGATCGCTAGCGTCTAGCTCCTACAATGAGCAGTTCTTC. The whole variable domain, filled in from reference TRBV5-1 and TRBJ2-1, reads KAGVTQTPRYLIKTRGQQVTLSCSPISGHRSVSWYQQTPGQGLQFLFEYFSETQRNKGNFPGRFSGRQFSNSRSEMNVSTLELGDSALYLCASRSLASSSYNEQFFGPGTRLTVL.

Ten or more counts support this clonotype. V usage is TRBV29-1 and J usage is TRBJ2-5, with 9 bases fitting TRBD1. Germline-derived CDR1 and CDR2 are SQVTM and ANQGSEA. The CDR3 loop spans 15 amino acids. V gave up 6 bases and J gave up 7 bases; unmatched junction bases: 15. The CDR3 DNA is TGCAGCGTCGAACAGGGGGCGCCGGGAGAGGGGACCCAGTACTTC. Protein sequence: CSVEQGAPGEGTQYF.

This clonotype was seen repeatedly, ten times or more. V gene TRBV11-2 combines with J gene TRBJ2-3, with no clear D. Germline-derived CDR1 and CDR2 are SGHAT and FQNNGV. There are 13 residues in the CDR3. The V gene lost 0 bases and the J gene lost 5 bases, with 6 bases spanning the gap. CDR3 amino acids: CASSLDWGDTQYF. The CDR3 DNA reads as TGTGCCAGCAGCTTAGATTGGGGAGATACGCAGTATTTT.

The chain uses TRBV20-1 and TRBJ2-3; no reliable D call. With 5 bases removed from V and 8 bases from J, the gap between germline ends came to 14 bases. The CDR3 covers 12 residues. CDR1 DFQATT and CDR2 SNEGSKA come from the germline V gene (reference sequence). The chain's CDR3 is CSAPYRPGTQYF. CDR3 nucleotide sequence: TGCAGTGCTCCATATCGGCCGGGTACGCAGTATTTT.

The chain joins TRBV29-1 to TRBJ2-7; TRBD1 is a possible D gene (6 bases). CDR1 SQVTM and CDR2 ANQGSEA come from the germline V gene. The V gene lost 8 bases and the J gene lost 5 bases, with 19 bases spanning the gap. The CDR3 is 13 residues long. CDR3 residues: CSTRWGQGHEQYF. The CDR3 DNA is TGCAGCACCCGATGGGGGCAGGGCCACGAGCAGTACTTC.

The V call is TRBV5-1, the J call TRBJ1-1, with TRBD1 matching 9 bases. J lost 4 bases, V lost 8 bases, and 0 bases had no gene match. Germline values: CDR1 SGHRS, CDR2 YFSETQ. This CDR3 contains 11 residues. Here the CDR3 DNA reads TGCGCCAGGACAGGGGGCACTGAAGCTTTCTTT. It is translated as CARTGGTEAFF.

Comment on this clonotype: Just one base apart from a much larger clone, this may be a read error. V and J are TRBV5-1 and TRBJ2-7; 8 bases align to TRBD1. Germline lookup yields CDR1 SGHRS and CDR2 YFSETQ. The CDR3 covers 17 residues. V shed 0 bases and J 7 bases; nucleotides not matched to a gene: 15. The CDR3 spells CASSLGGQGLSYNEQYF. CDR3 sequence (DNA): TGCGCCAGCAGCTTGGGCGGACAGGGATTATCCTACAATGAGCAGTACTTC.